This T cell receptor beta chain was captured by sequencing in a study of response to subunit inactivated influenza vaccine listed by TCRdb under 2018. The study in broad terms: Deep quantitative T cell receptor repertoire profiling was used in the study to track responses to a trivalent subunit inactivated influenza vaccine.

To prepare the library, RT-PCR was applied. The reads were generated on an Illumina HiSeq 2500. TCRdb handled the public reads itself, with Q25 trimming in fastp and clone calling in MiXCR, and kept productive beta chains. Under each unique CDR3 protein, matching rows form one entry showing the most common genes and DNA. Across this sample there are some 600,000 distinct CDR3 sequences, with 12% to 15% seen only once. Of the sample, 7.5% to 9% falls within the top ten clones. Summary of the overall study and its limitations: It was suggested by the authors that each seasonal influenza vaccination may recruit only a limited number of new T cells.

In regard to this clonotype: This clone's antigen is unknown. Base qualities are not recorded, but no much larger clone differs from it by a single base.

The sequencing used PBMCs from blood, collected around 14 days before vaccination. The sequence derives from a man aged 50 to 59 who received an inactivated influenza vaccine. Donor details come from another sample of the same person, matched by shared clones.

The sequence in DNA is TGCGCCAGTTCGGACCCCAGGGTTTTTGTCGGGGAGCTGTTTTTT. Its translation is CASSDPRVFVGELFF. The sequence is built from TRBV5-1 and TRBJ2-2, with TRBD1 as a weak D call on 5 bases. Trimming at the junction amounts to 8 bases on V and 7 bases on J, and the germline ends lie 21 bases apart. Taken from cysteine to phenylalanine, the CDR3 has 15 residues. Only the CDR3 portion is preserved as DNA: 45 bases, with reading frame beginning at the first base. CDR1 and CDR2, looked up from the germline V gene, are SGHRS and YFSETQ.